This T cell receptor beta chain was sequenced for a study of T cell responses to AZD1222 COVID-19 vaccine. Trimming pared 2 bases from V and 7 bases from J, leaving 14 bases between. CDR1 is WNHNN and CDR2 is SYGVQD in the germline V gene (reference sequence). This CDR3 is 15 amino acids long. Worth noting for this clone: Its antigen is not known.

Repertoires were generated with immunoSEQ multiplex PCR, while TCRdb's copy carries only in-frame clones and drops some. The table shows roughly 51,000 clones, with roughly 90% occurring only once. Study-wide results and caveats: Of spike-specific TCRs, nearly half reportedly target regions left unmutated in variants. It was only after the peak T cell response that any repertoires were sampled. The donor cohort was predominantly white British with a female majority, and clonal diversity may have been underestimated.

Combined were second doses at about 4 or about 12 weeks. The sequence was collected from an adult who received the AZD1222 COVID-19 vaccine. The gene calls are TRBV10-1 and TRBJ2-2; D not resolved. Specimen: peripheral blood, collected 28 days after the second AZD1222 dose. This CDR3 is CASSEGLLVSGELFF. Here the CDR3 DNA reads TGCGCCAGCAGTGAGGGCCTACTGGTCAGCGGGGAGCTGTTTTTT.